These 25 T cell receptor beta chains share one sample of origin, sequenced in a study of blood T cell repertoires in COVID-19. The table came from immunoSEQ multiplex PCR; TCRdb's copy has only in-frame clones and leaves some out. This sample yields roughly 440,000 clones, of which about 91% are seen a single time; approximately 12% belongs to the top ten. The sample was peripheral blood. Receptors were obtained from a woman between 50 and 59 years old with COVID-19, enrolled during active disease.

This rearrangement joins TRBV2 to TRBJ2-7; D ambiguous. Germline CDR1 reads SNHLY; CDR2 reads FYNNEI. This CDR3 contains 15 residues. Trimming cost V 5 bases and J 0 bases, with 14 bases left between them. For the CDR3, the DNA is TGTGCCAGCAGTTCGAACTATCAGTACTCCTACGAGCAGTACTTC. It translates to CASSSNYQYSYEQYF.

The CDR3 bases are TGTGCCAGCAGGGAGAGATGGACTGAAGCTTTCTTT. Translation: CASRERWTEAFF. The chain is built from TRBV6-5 and TRBJ1-1; no reliable D call. Per the germline V gene, CDR1 is MNHEY and CDR2 is SVGAGI. The CDR3 is 12 residues long. V gave up 6 bases and J gave up 5 bases, with 10 bases separating them.

V and J are TRBV30 and TRBJ1-2, with TRBD1 matching over 8 bases. The CDR3 runs to 14 residues. CDR1 is GTSNPN, CDR2 SVGIG, per germline (reference sequence). V lost 2 bases, J lost 4 bases, and 6 bases stayed unmatched. The CDR3 loop is CAWSLQGVTYGYTF. The CDR3 DNA reads TGTGCCTGGAGTCTACAGGGGGTTACCTATGGCTACACCTTC. The whole variable domain, remainder taken from reference TRBV30 and TRBJ1-2, is SQTIHQWPATLVQPVGSPLSLECTVEGTSNPNLYWYRQAAGRGLQLLFYSVGIGQISSEVPQNLSASRPQDRQFILSSKKLLLSDSGFYLCAWSLQGVTYGYTFGSGTRLTVV.

This clone has more than one count but fewer than ten. The genes are TRBV19 and TRBJ1-1; the D gene is possibly TRBD1 (5 bases). The V end lost 1 base, the J end lost 0 bases, and 12 bases lay between the germline ends. This CDR3 contains 16 residues. The V gene's germline CDR1 is LNHDA and CDR2 SQIVND (reference sequence). CDR3 coding DNA: TGTGCCAGTAGTATAGGGGTCACAGGATTGAACACTGAAGCTTTCTTT. This sequence encodes CASSIGVTGLNTEAFF.

V gene TRBV12-3 or TRBV12-4 combines with J gene TRBJ2-7; D possibly corresponds to TRBD1 (6 bases). The ends were cut back, 7 bases at V and 3 bases at J, with 10 bases in the middle. The CDR3 spans 12 residues. The CDR3 loop reads CASNRDGYEQYF. For the CDR3, the DNA is TGTGCCAGCAACAGGGACGGCTACGAGCAGTACTTC.

CDR3 loop: CATSGFLPGQPFQTGELFF. Written as DNA, the CDR3 is TGTGCCACCAGTGGTTTTTTACCGGGACAGCCATTCCAGACCGGGGAGCTGTTTTTT. V usage is TRBV24-1 and J usage is TRBJ2-2; TRBD1 matches at 7 bases. There are 19 residues in the CDR3. Germline V gene lookup returns CDR1 KGHDR and CDR2 SFDVKD. Germline trimming cut 5 bases from V and 5 bases from J; bases unmatched to any gene: 19.

The chain employs TRBV18 and TRBJ1-1; maybe TRBD1 (6 bases). Per germline, CDR1 KGHSH and CDR2 LQKENI. V shed 2 bases and J shed 4 bases, with 14 bases lying between them. This CDR3 spans 15 amino acids. The CDR3 loop is CASSPSGQEGTEAFF. CDR3 coding DNA: TGTGCCAGCTCACCATCGGGACAAGAGGGCACTGAAGCTTTCTTT.

This rearrangement joins TRBV20-1 to TRBJ2-7, with unresolved D. CDR3 length equals 15 residues. V lost 3 bases to trimming and J lost 3 bases, with 18 bases between them. The germline V gene encodes CDR1 DFQATT and CDR2 SNEGSKA (reference sequence). DNA of the CDR3: TGCAGTGCTAGTTCGAACACCCATCCCCGCTACGAGCAGTACTTC. Residues: CSASSNTHPRYEQYF.

The V gene is TRBV7-2, the J gene TRBJ2-2; 13 bases align to TRBD2. The CDR3 loop spans 15 amino acids. Germline trimming cut 3 bases from V and 6 bases from J; bases unmatched to any gene: 1. The germline gives CDR1 SGHTA, CDR2 FQGNSA. DNA for the CDR3: TGTGCCAGCAGCTTTACTAGCGGGGGGGCCGGGGAGCTGTTTTTT. Its translation: CASSFTSGGAGELFF.

The chain's CDR3 is CASRTGGGYEQFF. The CDR3 bases are TGTGCCAGTCGGACAGGGGGAGGCTATGAGCAGTTCTTC. V usage is TRBV19 and J usage is TRBJ2-1; TRBD1 aligns across 10 bases. In germline, CDR1 is LNHDA, CDR2 SQIVND (reference sequence). The CDR3 runs 13 residues. Trimming at V came to 8 bases and at J to 8 bases, leaving 6 bases not matched to a gene.

The V and J genes are TRBV6-5 and TRBJ2-7, with D possibly matching TRBD2 (6 bases). The CDR3 runs 13 residues. Germline V gene lookup returns CDR1 MNHEY and CDR2 SVGAGI. V was shortened by 6 bases and J by 1 base, with 10 bases between the two germline ends. CDR3 DNA: TGTGCCAGCAGGGAGGGAATTTCCTACGAGCAGTACTTC. Translating it yields CASREGISYEQYF.

The rearrangement uses TRBV6-5 and TRBJ2-1, with a tentative D call TRBD2 (6 bases). The length of the CDR3 is 14 residues. Germline V gene lookup returns CDR1 MNHEY and CDR2 SVGAGI. V dropped 7 bases and J dropped 7 bases, with 17 bases sitting between them. CDR3 sequence: CASMNGGMVNEQFF. The CDR3 nucleotides are TGTGCCAGCATGAATGGAGGGATGGTGAATGAGCAGTTCTTC.

This chain joins TRBV2 and TRBJ1-1, with D possibly matching TRBD1 (5 bases). V was shortened by 8 bases and J by 0 bases, with 13 bases between the two germline ends. There are 14 residues in the CDR3. The V gene's germline CDR1 is SNHLY and CDR2 FYNNEI. This CDR3 reads CASGKQVMNTEAFF. The CDR3 nucleotides are TGTGCCAGCGGGAAACAGGTCATGAACACTGAAGCTTTCTTT.

Here the CDR3 reads CASRTTRGAYNEQFF. The CDR3 DNA reads TGTGCCAGCAGAACGACCCGCGGGGCTTACAATGAGCAGTTCTTC. The rearrangement links TRBV6-5 to TRBJ2-1; TRBD2 is a possible D gene (6 bases). CDR3 size: 15 residues. V gave up 6 bases and J gave up 4 bases, with 16 bases separating them. Germline CDR1 MNHEY, CDR2 SVGAGI.

V usage is TRBV2 and J usage is TRBJ2-7; no firm D call. The V gene lost 2 bases and the J gene lost 1 base, with 9 bases spanning the gap. CDR3 length equals 14 residues. Germline loops: CDR1 SNHLY, CDR2 FYNNEI. The CDR3, as DNA: TGTGCCAGCAGTGAAAAGACTGGTTCCTACGAGCAGTACTTC. The encoded protein is CASSEKTGSYEQYF.

This chain connects TRBV9 to TRBJ1-5, with a weak D call TRBD1 (6 bases). CDR1 and CDR2 from the germline V gene are SGDLS and YYNGEE. CDR3 size: 14 residues. Trimming shortened V by 4 bases and J by 2 bases, and 10 bases separated the two germline ends. CDR3: CASSFRTGNQPQHF. The CDR3 region has the DNA TGTGCCAGCAGCTTTAGGACAGGCAATCAGCCCCAGCATTTT.

The chain has TRBV6-5 and TRBJ1-5, with D maybe TRBD1 (6 bases). Germline V CDR1 and CDR2: MNHEY, SVGAGI. This CDR3 contains 15 residues. The ends were cut back, 6 bases at V and 2 bases at J, with 14 bases in the middle. CDR3 sequence reads: CASRSQGIGNQPQHF. The CDR3 DNA reads as TGTGCCAGCAGGTCCCAGGGGATCGGCAATCAGCCCCAGCATTTT.

The count of this clone is one. This CDR3 is CASSVEQGGNSPLHF. The CDR3 DNA is TGTGCCAGCAGCGTAGAGCAGGGAGGTAATTCACCCCTCCACTTT. The chain employs TRBV9 and TRBJ1-6; maybe TRBD1 (5 bases). V was cut by 0 bases and J by 6 bases, with 10 bases left in between. The CDR3 length is 15 residues. Germline values: CDR1 SGDLS, CDR2 YYNGEE.

V is TRBV5-4 and J is TRBJ2-1, with 9 bases matching TRBD1. The J segment lost 5 bases and the V segment lost 1 base, leaving 10 bases of the junction unmatched. This CDR3 comprises 17 residues. The V gene's germline CDR1 is SGHNT and CDR2 YYREEE (reference sequence). The CDR3 DNA follows: TGTGCCAGCAGCTTGAGTACTGGGACAGGGCGAAACAATGAGCAGTTCTTC. It yields the protein CASSLSTGTGRNNEQFF.

The V call is TRBV28, the J call TRBJ1-2; a weak D match, TRBD1 (5 bases). This CDR3 has 13 residues. Trimming took 6 bases from V and 8 from J, leaving 16 bases between them. The germline CDR1 and CDR2 sequences are MDHEN and SYDVKM. The CDR3: CASSLGQGSGYTF. Written as DNA, the CDR3 is TGTGCCAGCAGCCTGGGGCAAGGTAGCGGCTACACCTTC.

The chain has TRBV5-1 and TRBJ1-2; 7 bases align to TRBD1. The germline V gene has CDR1 SGHRS and CDR2 YFSETQ. V was pared by 0 bases and J by 4 bases, with 12 bases of the junction left unmatched. The CDR3 consists of 17 residues. CDR3 sequence reads: CASSLGIPGTEIYGYTF. The CDR3 DNA sequence: TGCGCCAGCAGCTTGGGGATCCCCGGGACAGAAATCTATGGCTACACCTTC.

The chain is built from TRBV19 and TRBJ1-4; D is unresolved. Trimming removed 7 bases from V and 3 bases from J, with 12 bases in between. Germline V gene lookup returns CDR1 LNHDA and CDR2 SQIVND (reference sequence). This CDR3 is 14 amino acids long. This CDR3 is CASTVPGSNEKLFF. CDR3 bases: TGTGCCAGTACCGTACCGGGGTCTAATGAAAAACTGTTTTTT.

This clone was recorded once. The chain links TRBV3-1 (or the pseudogene TRBV3-2) to TRBJ1-1; D possibly corresponds to TRBD1 (6 bases). This CDR3 contains 13 residues. Per germline, CDR1 LGHDT and CDR2 YNNKEL (reference sequence). Trimming took 6 bases from V and 5 from J, leaving 13 bases between them. The CDR3 DNA reads TGTGCCAGCAGTCACAGGGAAGGAACTGAAGCTTTCTTT. Translating it yields CASSHREGTEAFF.

This clone was picked up a small number of times. V usage is TRBV5-6 and J usage is TRBJ2-1, with TRBD2 matching 9 bases. This CDR3 comprises 17 residues. Trimming removed 6 bases from V and 4 bases from J; junction bases left unmatched: 14. Germline-derived CDR1 and CDR2 are SGHDT and YYEEEE. The CDR3, as DNA: TGTGCCAGCACCTCGTATCTGCAAGCGGGGGGTTACAATGAGCAGTTCTTC. Translating it yields CASTSYLQAGGYNEQFF.

This rearrangement joins TRBV28 to TRBJ2-3, with TRBD2 matching over 9 bases. The CDR3 is 16 amino acids. V was clipped by 5 bases and J by 5 bases; unmatched bases: 11. Germline CDR1 is MDHEN and CDR2 is SYDVKM. CDR3: CASSRPAGGQIDTQYF. The DNA of the CDR3 is TGTGCCAGCAGTCGCCCCGCGGGGGGGCAGATAGATACGCAGTATTTT.